Below, 32 T cell receptor beta chains from the same sample are listed, as sequenced in a study of blood T cell repertoires in COVID-19. Produced via immunoSEQ multiplex PCR; TCRdb's table is partial and in-frame only. The sample contains roughly 350,000 clones, 85% to 90% of which appear only once. Sequencing was carried out using peripheral blood. Every receptor here comes from a woman aged 45-59 years with COVID-19, enrolled during active disease.

This rearrangement joins TRBV4-2 to TRBJ1-6; D unclear. Germline V lookup: CDR1 LGHNA, CDR2 YNFKEQ. V was cut by 0 bases and J by 0 bases, with 12 bases left in between. The CDR3 loop spans 18 amino acids. The CDR3 nucleotides read TGTGCCAGCAGCCAAGAAGAGGGATCCGGCTCCTATAATTCACCCCTCCACTTT. Residues: CASSQEEGSGSYNSPLHF.

V gene TRBV11-2 combines with J gene TRBJ2-2; 7 bases fit TRBD2. The junction had 14 bases not matched to a gene; V was cut back by 3 bases and J by 7 bases. The CDR3 has 17 residues. Per germline, CDR1 SGHAT and CDR2 FQNNGV. CDR3 loop: CASSFTPSSGKVGELFF. As DNA, the CDR3 is TGTGCCAGCAGCTTCACCCCCTCAAGCGGGAAGGTCGGGGAGCTGTTTTTT. Full variable domain (rest looked up from reference TRBV11-2 and TRBJ2-2): EAGVAQSPRYKIIEKRQSVAFWCNPISGHATLYWYQQILGQGPKLLIQFQNNGVVDDSQLPKDRFSAERLKGVDSTLKIQPAKLEDSAVYLCASSFTPSSGKVGELFFGEGSRLTVL.

The chain carries TRBV19 and TRBJ1-1; no firm D call. The V gene lost 6 bases and the J gene lost 3 bases, with 17 bases spanning the gap. The CDR3 consists of 15 residues. From germline, CDR1 is LNHDA and CDR2 SQIVND (reference sequence). In DNA, the CDR3 is TGTGCCAGTAGCCAACAATGGGTCCGGGACACTGAAGCTTTCTTT. Translated, it gives CASSQQWVRDTEAFF.

This clone was seen only once. V usage is TRBV14 and J usage is TRBJ1-2; 7 positions match TRBD1. J lost 4 bases, V lost 2 bases, and 7 bases had no gene match. The CDR3 has 15 amino acids. Germline V gene data show CDR1 as SGHDN and CDR2 as FVKESK. CDR3 residues: CASSQWGTGAYGYTF. CDR3 DNA: TGTGCCAGCAGCCAATGGGGAACAGGGGCCTATGGCTACACCTTC.

This clone was seen a single time. This chain joins TRBV19 and TRBJ1-2; no firm D call. This CDR3 contains 13 residues. V lost 5 bases and J 4 bases, leaving 11 bases between the germline ends. CDR1 and CDR2 from the germline V gene are LNHDA and SQIVND (reference sequence). In DNA, the CDR3 is TGTGCCAGTAGTTCCGGACTGACCTATGGCTACACCTTC. Its protein product is CASSSGLTYGYTF.

This clone was seen a single time. V is TRBV7-2 and J is TRBJ2-2; a possible D gene is TRBD2 (8 bases). Between the trimmed V and J ends, which lost 5 bases and 5 bases, there was a span of 18 bases. CDR1 and CDR2 (germline): SGHTA, FQGNSA. The CDR3 totals 16 residues. CDR3 nucleotide sequence: TGTGCCAGCAGCCTACAGGGGCAGCGGGGGACCGGGGAGCTGTTTTTT. It yields the protein CASSLQGQRGTGELFF.

This clone was counted once. The J gene is TRBJ2-7, the V gene TRBV30, with 7 bases identical to TRBD1. Germline V lookup: CDR1 GTSNPN, CDR2 SVGIG (reference sequence). V lost 2 bases, J lost 9 bases, and 4 bases stayed unmatched. This CDR3 is built from 11 residues. The CDR3 here is CAWSTGQAQYF. DNA of the CDR3: TGTGCCTGGAGTACTGGACAGGCGCAGTACTTC.

In this sample, this clone turned up a few times. This rearrangement joins TRBV11-2 to TRBJ2-7, with 7 bases fitting TRBD2. This CDR3 has 12 amino acids. The V gene's germline CDR1 is SGHAT and CDR2 FQNNGV. The trim removed 7 bases at V and 7 bases at J, leaving 7 bases unmatched. CDR3 in DNA: TGTGCCAGCATGCTAACGGGGGGTGAGCAGTACTTC. Encoded protein: CASMLTGGEQYF.

The chain combines TRBV19 with TRBJ1-3, with D maybe TRBD1 (6 bases). The V gene's germline CDR1 is LNHDA and CDR2 SQIVND (reference sequence). The V and J ends lost 5 bases and 0 bases respectively, with 11 bases between them. The CDR3 loop spans 15 amino acids. The CDR3 region has the DNA TGTGCCAGTAGTGTCGACAGGAGCTCTGGAAACACCATATATTTT. Encoded protein: CASSVDRSSGNTIYF. Using reference TRBV19 and TRBJ1-3 for the parts outside the CDR3, the full variable domain is DGGITQSPKYLFRKEGQNVTLSCEQNLNHDAMYWYRQDPGQGLRLIYYSQIVNDFQKGDIAEGYSVSREKKESFPLTVTSAQKNPTAFYLCASSVDRSSGNTIYFGEGSWLTVV.

The V call is TRBV27, the J call TRBJ1-4; TRBD1 aligns across 7 bases. In germline, CDR1 is MNHEY, CDR2 SMNVEV (reference sequence). The CDR3 totals 14 residues. V lost 5 bases to trimming and J lost 5 bases; unmatched junction nucleotides: 5. CDR3: CASSLTGRNEKLFF. The CDR3 DNA reads as TGTGCCAGCAGTCTGACAGGGCGGAATGAAAAACTGTTTTTT. The full variable domain, completed using reference TRBV27 and TRBJ1-4, is EAQVTQNPRYLITVTGKKLTVTCSQNMNHEYMSWYRQDPGLGLRQIYYSMNVEVTDKGDVPEGYKVSRKEKRNFPLILESPSPNQTSLYFCASSLTGRNEKLFFGSGTQLSVL.

This chain joins TRBV20-1 and TRBJ2-5, with 8 bases identical to TRBD1. Germline V CDR1 and CDR2: DFQATT, SNEGSKA (reference sequence). This CDR3 region has 11 residues. With V trimmed by 5 bases and J by 4 bases, 0 bases remained unmatched. The CDR3 coding sequence is TGCAGTGCTGACAGGGGAGAGACCCAGTACTTC. It translates to CSADRGETQYF.

This clone was found once. The rearrangement uses TRBV6-2 or TRBV6-3 and TRBJ2-7, with D maybe TRBD1 (6 bases). The CDR3 spans 15 residues. Germline CDR1 reads MNHEY; CDR2 reads SVGEGT. The V end was cut by 2 bases, the J end by 4 bases, with 15 bases between. CDR3 amino acids: CASSYITGSPYEQYF. CDR3 DNA: TGTGCCAGCAGTTACATAACAGGGTCGCCGTACGAGCAGTACTTC.

The chain recombines TRBV13 with TRBJ2-5, with TRBD2 matching over 11 bases. Germline V gene lookup returns CDR1 PRHDT and CDR2 FYEKMQ (reference sequence). V shed 1 base, J shed 5 bases, and the junction held 9 bases outside the gene matches. The CDR3 consists of 17 residues. Written as DNA, the CDR3 is TGTGCCAGCAGCTTAGAACTAGCGGGGGCTCGTAGGGAGACCCAGTACTTC. Protein product: CASSLELAGARRETQYF.

V is TRBV2 and J is TRBJ1-5; TRBD1 matches 9 bases. This CDR3 has 15 amino acids. Per the germline V gene, CDR1 is SNHLY and CDR2 is FYNNEI. V shed 4 bases, J shed 5 bases, and the junction held 6 bases outside the gene matches. The CDR3 reads CASSGDRVGDQPQHF. CDR3 nucleotide sequence: TGTGCCAGCAGTGGGGACAGGGTGGGCGATCAGCCCCAGCATTTT.

This clone was seen a handful of times. The J gene is TRBJ2-7, the V gene TRBV3-1 (or the pseudogene TRBV3-2), with a weak D call TRBD2 (5 bases). The CDR3 totals 15 residues. Germline CDR1 and CDR2: LGHDT and YNNKEL (reference sequence). V lost 1 base and J 6 bases, leaving 16 bases between the germline ends. The CDR3, as DNA: TGTGCCAGCAGCCAAGGACTACAGAAGGCTCGCGAGCAGTACTTC. Translated: CASSQGLQKAREQYF.

The chain uses TRBV15 and TRBJ1-5, with D possibly matching TRBD1 (5 bases). This CDR3 comprises 15 residues. Looked up from germline, CDR1 is LNHNV and CDR2 is YYDKDF (reference sequence). The V end lost 4 bases, the J end lost 0 bases, and 10 bases lay between the germline ends. The CDR3 DNA is TGTGCCACCAGCATAACAGGCTATAGCAATCAGCCCCAGCATTTT. Encoded protein: CATSITGYSNQPQHF.

The J gene is TRBJ2-7, the V gene TRBV5-5; D ambiguous. The V end was cut by 0 bases, the J end by 3 bases, with 10 bases between. This CDR3 contains 14 residues. The germline V gene encodes CDR1 SGHKS and CDR2 YYEKEE (reference sequence). This CDR3 is CASSLDPIVYEQYF. Here the CDR3 DNA reads TGTGCCAGCAGCTTGGATCCTATTGTCTACGAGCAGTACTTC.

The rearrangement joins TRBV29-1 to TRBJ1-1; no clear D. CDR1 is SQVTM, CDR2 ANQGSEA, per germline. V shed 5 bases and J shed 2 bases, with 12 bases lying between them. This CDR3 spans 13 amino acids. CDR3 sequence (DNA): TGCAGCGTTACCTCAGGTAGAAACACTGAAGCTTTCTTT. This codes for CSVTSGRNTEAFF.

The V gene is TRBV19, the J gene TRBJ2-2, with no clear D. Germline-derived CDR1 and CDR2 are LNHDA and SQIVND (reference sequence). Trimming cost V 4 bases and J 6 bases, with 15 bases left between them. The CDR3 length is 15 residues. CDR3 sequence reads: CASSTWARPAGELFF. The CDR3 region has the DNA TGTGCCAGTAGTACTTGGGCCCGACCGGCCGGGGAGCTGTTTTTT.

V is TRBV30 and J is TRBJ2-3, with a possible D match to TRBD2 (5 bases). The CDR3 runs to 15 residues. V lost 2 bases and J lost 2, with 14 bases in between. Germline lookup yields CDR1 GTSNPN and CDR2 SVGIG (reference sequence). CDR3 in amino acids: CAWSNSSWYTDTQYF. CDR3 bases: TGTGCCTGGAGTAACTCTAGCTGGTACACAGATACGCAGTATTTT.

The genes are TRBV11-3 and TRBJ1-4; 12 bases map to TRBD1. Germline-derived CDR1 and CDR2 are SGHNT and YENEEA. This CDR3 has 14 amino acids. Trimming took 3 bases from V and 8 from J; bases not matched to a gene: 1. CDR3 protein: CASSFGTGGEKLFF. The CDR3 DNA reads as TGTGCCAGCAGCTTCGGGACAGGGGGCGAAAAACTGTTTTTT.

The J gene is TRBJ2-2, the V gene TRBV29-1; no firm D call. Germline loops: CDR1 SQVTM, CDR2 ANQGSEA. The CDR3 is made up of 14 amino acids. Between the trimmed V and J ends, which lost 0 bases and 7 bases, there was a span of 12 bases. The CDR3 coding sequence is TGCAGCGTTGAAGACGGTCGGGTTAACGGGGAGCTGTTTTTT. Translation gives CSVEDGRVNGELFF.

The CDR3 sequence: CAWSRGTTNNEQFF. Here the CDR3 DNA reads TGTGCCTGGAGTAGAGGGACTACCAACAATGAGCAGTTCTTC. This chain links TRBV30 with TRBJ2-1; 7 bases are shared with TRBD2. From germline, CDR1 is GTSNPN and CDR2 SVGIG (reference sequence). V was pared by 2 bases and J by 5 bases, with 6 bases of the junction left unmatched. The CDR3 runs to 14 residues.

The chain recombines TRBV9 with TRBJ2-3; no reliable D call. The germline V gene has CDR1 SGDLS and CDR2 YYNGEE. The CDR3 runs to 14 residues. Trimming took off 4 bases at V and 1 base at J, with 10 bases between the two ends. The CDR3 DNA reads TGTGCCAGCAGCCCGTCGTCCGGCACAGATACGCAGTATTTT. This encodes CASSPSSGTDTQYF.

The chain has TRBV15 and TRBJ2-3; 8 positions match TRBD2. V gave up 5 bases and J gave up 1 base; unmatched junction bases: 5. Germline CDR1 reads LNHNV; CDR2 reads YYDKDF (reference sequence). The CDR3 consists of 15 residues. CDR3 coding DNA: TGTGCCACCAGCCGGGGGGGAGGCGGCACAGATACGCAGTATTTT. Its translation: CATSRGGGGTDTQYF.

The table lists this clone with a count of one. The J gene is TRBJ1-5, the V gene TRBV27; 11 nucleotides agree with TRBD1. Germline V CDR1 and CDR2: MNHEY, SMNVEV (reference sequence). The CDR3 contains 20 residues. Trimming cost V 5 bases and J 2 bases; bases outside gene matches: 17. The CDR3 sequence: CASSPKPGTGGFVGNQPQHF. For the CDR3, the DNA is TGTGCCAGCAGTCCCAAACCCGGGACAGGGGGTTTCGTTGGCAATCAGCCCCAGCATTTT.

This clone was observed once. The V and J genes are TRBV11-3 and TRBJ2-4; possibly TRBD2 for D (6 bases). Trimming removed 1 base from V and 6 bases from J, with 10 bases in between. Germline lookup yields CDR1 SGHNT and CDR2 YENEEA. The CDR3 has 14 residues. CDR3 region: CASSLGGDRNIQYF. The DNA of the CDR3 is TGTGCCAGCAGCTTAGGCGGGGACCGAAACATTCAGTACTTC.

Notes on this clone: The identical CDR3 is also encoded by other nucleotide sequences in the sample. The chain employs TRBV5-4 and TRBJ1-4, with TRBD1 as a possible D gene (5 bases). Germline V gene lookup returns CDR1 SGHNT and CDR2 YYREEE (reference sequence). The V gene lost 4 bases and the J gene lost 0 bases, with 10 bases spanning the gap. The CDR3 loop spans 15 amino acids. The CDR3 DNA is TGTGCCAGCAGCCCGGGGGGGGCAACTAATGAAAAACTGTTTTTT. As protein: CASSPGGATNEKLFF.

V gene TRBV6-5 combines with J gene TRBJ2-7; TRBD2 matches at 7 bases. Germline CDR1 reads MNHEY; CDR2 reads SVGAGI. V was pared by 0 bases and J by 4 bases, with 9 bases of the junction left unmatched. This CDR3 is built from 16 residues. The CDR3 bases are TGTGCCAGCAGTTACTCGGGAGGGAATGGCGCGTACGAGCAGTACTTC. Protein: CASSYSGGNGAYEQYF.

This rearrangement joins TRBV6-7 to TRBJ2-7, with 10 bases fitting TRBD2. TRBV6-7 is marked as an open reading frame, function uncertain. The CDR3 has 18 amino acids. V trimming: 0 bases; J trimming: 3 bases; junction bases outside the gene matches: 11. Here the CDR3 DNA reads TGTGCCAGCAGTTACTCGGTTCTTACGAGACTAGCGGGCTACGAGCAGTACTTC. Translation: CASSYSVLTRLAGYEQYF.

This rearrangement joins TRBV6-5 to TRBJ1-5; D call uncertain. This CDR3 has 15 residues. V was trimmed by 9 bases and J by 4 bases, leaving 19 bases between them. Per the germline V gene, CDR1 is MNHEY and CDR2 is SVGAGI. CDR3 DNA sequence: TGTGCCAGTGACCCCCGGAGTATACTTAATCAGCCCCAGCATTTT. This codes for CASDPRSILNQPQHF.

The rearrangement joins TRBV5-6 to TRBJ2-2; TRBD2 is a possible D gene (6 bases). Trimming removed 0 bases from V and 6 bases from J, with 15 bases in between. CDR3 size: 16 residues. Germline values: CDR1 SGHDT, CDR2 YYEEEE. DNA for the CDR3: TGTGCCAGCAGCTTGGTTGGAGGGCCGGCCTCCGGGGAGCTGTTTTTT. Translating gives CASSLVGGPASGELFF. The entire variable domain, with the rest obtained from reference TRBV5-6 and TRBJ2-2, is as follows: DAGVTQSPTHLIKTRGQQVTLRCSPKSGHDTVSWYQQALGQGPQFIFQYYEEEERQRGNFPDRFSGHQFPNYSSELNVNALLLGDSALYLCASSLVGGPASGELFFGEGSRLTVL.